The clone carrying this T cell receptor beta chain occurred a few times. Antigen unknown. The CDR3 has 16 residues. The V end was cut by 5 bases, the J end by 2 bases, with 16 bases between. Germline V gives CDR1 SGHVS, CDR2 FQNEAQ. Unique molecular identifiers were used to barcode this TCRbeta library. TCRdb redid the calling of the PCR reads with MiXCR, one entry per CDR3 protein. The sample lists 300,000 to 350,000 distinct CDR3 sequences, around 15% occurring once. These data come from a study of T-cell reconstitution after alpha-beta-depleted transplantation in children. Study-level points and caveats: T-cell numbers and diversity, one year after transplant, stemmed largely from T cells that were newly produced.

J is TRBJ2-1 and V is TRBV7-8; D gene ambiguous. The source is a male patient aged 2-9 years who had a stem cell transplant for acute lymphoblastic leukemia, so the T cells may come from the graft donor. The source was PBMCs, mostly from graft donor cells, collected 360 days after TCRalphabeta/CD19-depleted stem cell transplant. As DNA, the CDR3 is TGTGCCAGCAGCCCTCGTTTGGGCACGGCCTACAATGAGCAGTTCTTC. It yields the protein CASSPRLGTAYNEQFF. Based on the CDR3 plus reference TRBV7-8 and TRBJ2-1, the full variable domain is GAGVSQSPRYKVAKRGQDVALRCDPISGHVSLFWYQQALGQGPEFLTYFQNEAQLDKSGLPSDRFFAERPEGSVSTLKIQRTQQEDSAVYLCASSPRLGTAYNEQFFGPGTRLTVL.